The entry that follows covers one T cell receptor beta chain sequence. These data belong to a study of Ad26.COV2.S vaccination and SARS-CoV-2 variants. Study-wide background: Sample donor was a member of the COV1001 Ad26.COV2.S trial arm.

This CDR3 comprises 18 residues. Looked up from germline, CDR1 is SGHVS and CDR2 is FNYEAQ. V lost 3 bases to trimming and J lost 2 bases; unmatched junction nucleotides: 12. Repertoires were generated with immunoSEQ multiplex PCR, while TCRdb's copy carries only in-frame clones and drops some. This table has hundreds of thousands of clones, roughly 90% appearing once. Treatment meaning: approximately 18 received Ad26.COV2.S at low or high dose, single or two shots; roughly 5 received placebo; per-sample allocation not given. After the first vaccine or placebo injection, samples were drawn on day 63. In Boston, an adult donor aged 18-55 years took part.

The sample consisted of peripheral blood, taken in a trial of Ad26.COV2.S vaccine versus placebo. This TCR was sampled from a person between 18 and 65 years old who received the Ad26.COV2.S COVID-19 vaccine or a placebo. The V gene is TRBV7-6, the J gene TRBJ2-3; 9 bases align to TRBD1. CDR3 nucleotide sequence: TGTGCCAGCAGCTTGGGCCCCGGGACAGGGTCATTCACAGATACGCAGTATTTT. Its protein is CASSLGPGTGSFTDTQYF.